This TCR beta chain was retrieved from a study of OX40 agonist ivuxolimab in advanced cancers. The method was immunoSEQ multiplex PCR; TCRdb's version includes in-frame clones alone and lacks a portion of them. The sample carries 20,000 to 30,000 clones, around 80% recorded once. The CDR3 is 15 amino acids. Germline CDR1 reads MNHEY; CDR2 reads SMNVEV (reference sequence). The ends were cut back, 6 bases at V and 2 bases at J, with 17 bases in the middle. Material: CD4+ or CD8+ T cells sorted from blood, obtained in a trial of the OX40 agonist ivuxolimab. The chain is built from TRBV27 and TRBJ2-7; D call uncertain. This clonotype originated in an adult with an advanced solid tumor such as melanoma, head and neck, liver or kidney cancer. The CDR3 DNA reads as TGTGCCAGCAGCCACCGGGCTGCCTCGGCCTACGAGCAGTACTTC. It yields the protein CASSHRAASAYEQYF.